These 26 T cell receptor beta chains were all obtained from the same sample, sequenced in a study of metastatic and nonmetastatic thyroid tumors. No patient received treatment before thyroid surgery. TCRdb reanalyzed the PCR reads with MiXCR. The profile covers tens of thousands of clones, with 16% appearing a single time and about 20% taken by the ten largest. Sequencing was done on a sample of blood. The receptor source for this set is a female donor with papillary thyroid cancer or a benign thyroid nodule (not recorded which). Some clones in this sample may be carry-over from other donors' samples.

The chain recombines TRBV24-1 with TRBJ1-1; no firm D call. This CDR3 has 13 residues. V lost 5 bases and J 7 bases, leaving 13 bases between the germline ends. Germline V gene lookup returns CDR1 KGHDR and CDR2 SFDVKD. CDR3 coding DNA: TGTGCCACCAGTGCTGGGAGCACTGATGAAGCTTTCTTT. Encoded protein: CATSAGSTDEAFF.

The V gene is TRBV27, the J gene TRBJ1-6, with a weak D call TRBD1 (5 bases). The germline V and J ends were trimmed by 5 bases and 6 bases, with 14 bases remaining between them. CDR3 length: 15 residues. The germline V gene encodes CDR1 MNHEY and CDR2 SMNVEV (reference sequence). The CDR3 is CASSATGTGNSPLHF. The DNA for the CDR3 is TGTGCCAGCAGTGCCACCGGGACGGGTAATTCACCCCTCCACTTT.

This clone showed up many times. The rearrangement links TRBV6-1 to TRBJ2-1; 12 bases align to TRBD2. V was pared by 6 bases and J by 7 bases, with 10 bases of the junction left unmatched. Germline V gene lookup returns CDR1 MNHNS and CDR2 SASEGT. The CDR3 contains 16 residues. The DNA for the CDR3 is TGTGCCAGCAGACCGGTCGGACTAGCGGGAACGAATGAGCAGTTCTTC. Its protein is CASRPVGLAGTNEQFF.

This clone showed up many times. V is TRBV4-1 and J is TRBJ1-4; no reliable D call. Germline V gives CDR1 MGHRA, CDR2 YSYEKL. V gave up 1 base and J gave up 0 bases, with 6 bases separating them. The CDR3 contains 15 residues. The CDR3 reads CASSQVGATNEKLFF. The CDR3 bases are TGCGCCAGCAGCCAAGTCGGCGCAACTAATGAAAAACTGTTTTTT.

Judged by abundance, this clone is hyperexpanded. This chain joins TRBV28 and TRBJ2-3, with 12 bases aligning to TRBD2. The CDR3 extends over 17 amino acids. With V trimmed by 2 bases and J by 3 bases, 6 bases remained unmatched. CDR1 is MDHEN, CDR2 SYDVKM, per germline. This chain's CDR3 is CASSLEWLAGGTDTQYF. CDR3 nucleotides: TGTGCCAGCAGTTTAGAATGGCTAGCGGGAGGGACAGATACGCAGTATTTT.

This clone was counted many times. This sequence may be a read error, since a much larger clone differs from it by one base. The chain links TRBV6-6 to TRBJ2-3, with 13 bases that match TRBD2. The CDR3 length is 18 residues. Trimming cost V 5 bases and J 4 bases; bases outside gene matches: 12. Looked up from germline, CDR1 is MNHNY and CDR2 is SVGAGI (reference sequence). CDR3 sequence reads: CASSRTGLAGVYADTQYF. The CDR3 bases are TGTGCCAGCAGTCGTACAGGACTAGCGGGAGTCTACGCAGATACGCAGTATTTT.

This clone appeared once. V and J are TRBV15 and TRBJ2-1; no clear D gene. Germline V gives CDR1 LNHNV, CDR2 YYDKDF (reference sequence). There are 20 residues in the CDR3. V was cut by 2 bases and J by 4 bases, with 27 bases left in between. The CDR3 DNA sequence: TGTGCCACCAGCAGAACTAAAGGCTTGCGGACGGTTCTTCAATACAATGAGCAGTTCTTC. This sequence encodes CATSRTKGLRTVLQYNEQFF.

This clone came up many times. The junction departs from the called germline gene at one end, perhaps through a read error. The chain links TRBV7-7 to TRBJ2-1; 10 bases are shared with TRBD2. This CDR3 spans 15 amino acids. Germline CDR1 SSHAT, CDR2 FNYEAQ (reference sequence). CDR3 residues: CASSASSGSPNEQFF. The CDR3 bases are TGTGCTAGCAGCGCATCTAGCGGGAGCCCCAATGAGCAGTTCTTC. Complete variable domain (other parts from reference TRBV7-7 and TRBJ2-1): GAGVSQSPRYKVTKRGQDVTLRCDPISSHATLYWYQQALGQGPEFLTYFNYEAQPDKSGLPSDRFSAERPEGSISTLTIQRTEQRDSAMYRCASSASSGSPNEQFFGPGTRLTVL.

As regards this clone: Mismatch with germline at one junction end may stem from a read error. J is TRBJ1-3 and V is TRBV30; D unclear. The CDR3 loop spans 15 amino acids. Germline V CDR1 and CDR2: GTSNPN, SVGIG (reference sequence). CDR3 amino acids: CAWRREGLGGNTMYF. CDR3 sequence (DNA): TGTGCCTGGAGGAGGGAGGGCTTGGGTGGAAACACCATGTATTTT.

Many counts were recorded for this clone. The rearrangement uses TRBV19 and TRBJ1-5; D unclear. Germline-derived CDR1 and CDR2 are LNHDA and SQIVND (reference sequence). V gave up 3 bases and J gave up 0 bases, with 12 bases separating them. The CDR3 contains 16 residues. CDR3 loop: CASSISPDNSNQPQHF. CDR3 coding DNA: TGTGCCAGTAGTATTAGTCCAGATAATAGCAATCAGCCCCAGCATTTT.

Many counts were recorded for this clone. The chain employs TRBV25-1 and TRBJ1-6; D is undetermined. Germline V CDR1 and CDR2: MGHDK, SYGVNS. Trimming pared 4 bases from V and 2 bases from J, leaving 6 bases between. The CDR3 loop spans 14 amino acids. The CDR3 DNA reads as TGTGCCAGCAGTGCTTTGACCTATAATTCACCCCTCCACTTT. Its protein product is CASSALTYNSPLHF.

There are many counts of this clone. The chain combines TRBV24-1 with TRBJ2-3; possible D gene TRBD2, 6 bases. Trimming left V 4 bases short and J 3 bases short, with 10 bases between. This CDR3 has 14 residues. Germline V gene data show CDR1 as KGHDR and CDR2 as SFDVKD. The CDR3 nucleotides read TGTGCCACCAGTGAGGGAGGAGTGACAGATACGCAGTATTTT. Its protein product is CATSEGGVTDTQYF.

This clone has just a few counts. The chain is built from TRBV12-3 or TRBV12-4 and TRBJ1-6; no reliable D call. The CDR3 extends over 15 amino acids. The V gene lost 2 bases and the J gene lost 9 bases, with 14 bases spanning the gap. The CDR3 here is CASSLTPDPSSPLHF. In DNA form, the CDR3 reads TGTGCCAGCAGTTTAACCCCAGACCCATCTTCACCCCTCCACTTT.

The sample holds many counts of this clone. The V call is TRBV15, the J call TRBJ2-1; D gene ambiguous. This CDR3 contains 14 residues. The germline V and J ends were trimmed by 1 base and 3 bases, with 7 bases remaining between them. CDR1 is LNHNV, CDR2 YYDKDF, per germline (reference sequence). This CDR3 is CATSRAAGYNEQFF. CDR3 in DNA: TGTGCCACCAGCAGAGCGGCAGGCTACAATGAGCAGTTCTTC.

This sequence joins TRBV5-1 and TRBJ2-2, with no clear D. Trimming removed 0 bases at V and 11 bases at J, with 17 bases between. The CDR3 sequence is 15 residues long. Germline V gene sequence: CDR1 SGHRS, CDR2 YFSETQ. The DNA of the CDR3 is TGCGCCAGCAGCTTGGAGGCTACCCGCATCGGTGAGCTGTTTTTT. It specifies CASSLEATRIGELFF. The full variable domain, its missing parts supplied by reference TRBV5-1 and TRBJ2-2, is KAGVTQTPRYLIKTRGQQVTLSCSPISGHRSVSWYQQTPGQGLQFLFEYFSETQRNKGNFPGRFSGRQFSNSRSEMNVSTLELGDSALYLCASSLEATRIGELFFGEGSRLTVL.

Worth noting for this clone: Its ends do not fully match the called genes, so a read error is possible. The CDR3: CSTRDGLAGSPDTGDLFF. The CDR3 bases are TGCAGTACTAGAGATGGGCTAGCGGGCTCCCCGGACACCGGGGATCTGTTTTTT. The chain has TRBV20-1 and TRBJ2-2, with 8 bases that match TRBD2. The CDR3 covers 18 residues. Germline CDR1 and CDR2: DFQATT and SNEGSKA (reference sequence).

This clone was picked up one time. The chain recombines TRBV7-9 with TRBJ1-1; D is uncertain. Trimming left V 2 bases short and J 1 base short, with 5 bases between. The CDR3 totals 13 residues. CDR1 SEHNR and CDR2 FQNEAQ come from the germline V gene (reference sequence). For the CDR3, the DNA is TGTGCCAGCAGCTTAAAACGGAACACTGAAGCTTTCTTT. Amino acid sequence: CASSLKRNTEAFF. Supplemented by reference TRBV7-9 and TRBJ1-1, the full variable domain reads DTGVSQNPRHKITKRGQNVTFRCDPISEHNRLYWYRQTLGQGPEFLTYFQNEAQLEKSRLLSDRFSAERPKGSFSTLEIQRTEQGDSAMYLCASSLKRNTEAFFGQGTRLTVV.

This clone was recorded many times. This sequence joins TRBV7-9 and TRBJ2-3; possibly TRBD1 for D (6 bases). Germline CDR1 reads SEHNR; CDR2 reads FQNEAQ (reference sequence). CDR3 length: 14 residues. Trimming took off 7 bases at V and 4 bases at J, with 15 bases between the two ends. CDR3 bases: TGTGCCAGCAAACCCGGGACATCATCAGATACGCAGTATTTT. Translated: CASKPGTSSDTQYF.

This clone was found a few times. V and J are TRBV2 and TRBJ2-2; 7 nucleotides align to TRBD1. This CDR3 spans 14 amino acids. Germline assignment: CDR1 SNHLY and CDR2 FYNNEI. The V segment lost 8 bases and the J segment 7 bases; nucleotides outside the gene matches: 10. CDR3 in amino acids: CASGTAHRYGELFF. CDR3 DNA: TGTGCCAGCGGGACAGCACACAGGTACGGGGAGCTGTTTTTT.

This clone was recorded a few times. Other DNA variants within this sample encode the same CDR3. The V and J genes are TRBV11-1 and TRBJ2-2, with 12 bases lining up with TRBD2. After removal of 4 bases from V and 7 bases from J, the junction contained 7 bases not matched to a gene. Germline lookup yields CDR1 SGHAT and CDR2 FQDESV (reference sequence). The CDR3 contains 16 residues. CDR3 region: CASSSSSGRGIGELFF. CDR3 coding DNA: TGTGCCAGCAGCTCTTCTAGCGGGAGGGGAATCGGGGAGCTGTTTTTT.

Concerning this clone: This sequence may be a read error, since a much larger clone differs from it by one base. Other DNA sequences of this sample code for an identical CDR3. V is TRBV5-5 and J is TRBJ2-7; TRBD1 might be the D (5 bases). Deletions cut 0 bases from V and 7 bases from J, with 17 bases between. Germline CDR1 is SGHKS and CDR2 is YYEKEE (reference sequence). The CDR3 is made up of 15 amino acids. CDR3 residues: CASSLARQPNYEQYF. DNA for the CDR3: TGTGCCAGCAGCTTGGCCCGACAGCCCAACTATGAGCAGTACTTC. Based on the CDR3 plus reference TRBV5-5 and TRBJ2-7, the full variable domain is DAGVTQSPTHLIKTRGQQVTLRCSPISGHKSVSWYQQVLGQGPQFIFQYYEKEERGRGNFPDRFSARQFPNYSSELNVNALLLGDSALYLCASSLARQPNYEQYFGPGTRLTVT.

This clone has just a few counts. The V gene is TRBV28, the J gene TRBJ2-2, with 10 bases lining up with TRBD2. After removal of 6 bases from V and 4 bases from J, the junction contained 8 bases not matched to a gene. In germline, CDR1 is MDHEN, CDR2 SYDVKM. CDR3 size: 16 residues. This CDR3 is CASSSSGRSGTGELFF. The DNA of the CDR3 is TGTGCCAGCAGCTCTAGCGGGAGATCGGGCACCGGGGAGCTGTTTTTT.

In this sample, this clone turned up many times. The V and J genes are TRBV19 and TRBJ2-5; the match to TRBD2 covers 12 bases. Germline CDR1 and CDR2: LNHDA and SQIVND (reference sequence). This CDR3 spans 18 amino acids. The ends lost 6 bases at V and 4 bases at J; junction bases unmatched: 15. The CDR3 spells CASSQPGTSGSRAETQYF. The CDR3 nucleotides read TGTGCCAGTAGCCAACCCGGGACTAGCGGGTCAAGGGCAGAGACCCAGTACTTC.

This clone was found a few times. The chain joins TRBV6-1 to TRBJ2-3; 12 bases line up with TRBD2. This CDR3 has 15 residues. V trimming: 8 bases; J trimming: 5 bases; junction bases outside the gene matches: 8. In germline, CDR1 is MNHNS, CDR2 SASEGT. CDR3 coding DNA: TGTGCCAGCCTCCTACTAGCGGGAGGAGGAGATACGCAGTATTTT. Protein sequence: CASLLLAGGGDTQYF.

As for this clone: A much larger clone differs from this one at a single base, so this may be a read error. The CDR3 protein is CARSSGRVTDTQYF. As DNA, the CDR3 is TGTGCCAGAAGCTCCGGGCGGGTCACAGATACGCAGTATTTT. The chain couples TRBV5-4 to TRBJ2-3, with a weak D call TRBD2 (5 bases). Germline V gives CDR1 SGHNT, CDR2 YYREEE (reference sequence). This CDR3 comprises 14 residues.

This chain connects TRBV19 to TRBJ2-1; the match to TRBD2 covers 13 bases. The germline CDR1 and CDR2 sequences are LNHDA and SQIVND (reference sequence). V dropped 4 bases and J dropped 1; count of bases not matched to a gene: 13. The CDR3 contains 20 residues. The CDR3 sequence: CASSTPGLAGALSSYNEQFF. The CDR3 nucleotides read TGTGCCAGTAGTACTCCAGGACTAGCGGGAGCACTTTCTTCCTACAATGAGCAGTTCTTC.